This T cell receptor beta chain was obtained from a study of blood T cell repertoires in COVID-19. CDR3 length: 15 amino acids. V was shortened by 4 bases and J by 4 bases, with 16 bases between the two germline ends. Germline CDR1 is LGHDT and CDR2 is YNNKEL (reference sequence). Original analysis: Amplification from reference gene primers served as the basis for estimated nucleated cell counts. Generated by immunoSEQ multiplex PCR, the TCRdb table keeps only in-frame clones and is missing some. V, J and clone size were drawn from that table, and D and trimming were deduced from the DNA. The sample yields a few hundred thousand clones, 87% seen once.

Sequenced sample: peripheral blood. The chain carries TRBV3-1 (or the pseudogene TRBV3-2) and TRBJ1-2; possibly TRBD1 for D (6 bases). This receptor was taken from a man aged 18 to 29 with active or convalescent COVID-19. The CDR3 DNA follows: TGTGCCAGCAGCCCCGTCGGGAGGGGGGGCTATGGCTACACCTTC. This gives the protein CASSPVGRGGYGYTF.